A selection of T cell receptor beta chains follows, all from one sample in a study of blood T cell repertoires in COVID-19. Only in-frame clones appear in the TCRdb table, and some are missing; sequencing was by immunoSEQ multiplex PCR. The table has some 120,000 clones, about nine tenths seen once. The sample taken for sequencing was peripheral blood. These receptors were obtained from a human donor with active COVID-19. The donor label of this sample is uncertain. Both conserved end residues are part of each CDR3. The order of the fields is clone size, V gene, D gene, J gene, CDR3 protein, CDR3 DNA. D genes are given only for firm matches. Clone size is stated in some rows and not others, as once, few, many or a class when expanded.

clone_size: NA
v_call: TRBV11-2
d_call: NA
j_call: TRBJ1-1
cdr3_aa: CASARVAGALNTEAFF
cdr3_nt: TGTGCCAGCGCTAGGGTCGCAGGGGCTCTGAACACTGAAGCTTTCTTT

clone_size: NA
v_call: TRBV7-9
d_call: NA
j_call: TRBJ1-2
cdr3_aa: CASSLTGVGGYTF
cdr3_nt: TGTGCCAGCAGCCTTACGGGTGTTGGAGGCTACACCTTC

clone_size: NA
v_call: TRBV9
d_call: TRBD1
j_call: TRBJ2-1
cdr3_aa: CASSVAGTGDYEQFF
cdr3_nt: TGTGCCAGCAGCGTAGCCGGGACAGGGGACTATGAGCAGTTCTTC

clone_size: NA
v_call: TRBV6-5
d_call: NA
j_call: TRBJ2-3
cdr3_aa: CASTRGLWDTQYF
cdr3_nt: TGTGCCAGCACCCGGGGTTTATGGGATACGCAGTATTTT

clone_size: NA
v_call: TRBV7-9
d_call: NA
j_call: TRBJ1-1
cdr3_aa: CASRSDTNTEAFF
cdr3_nt: TGTGCCAGCAGATCTGACACGAACACTGAAGCTTTCTTT

clone_size: NA
v_call: TRBV5-6
d_call: NA
j_call: TRBJ1-2
cdr3_aa: CASSWWTANYGYTF
cdr3_nt: TGTGCCAGCAGCTGGTGGACAGCGAACTATGGCTACACCTTC

clone_size: NA
v_call: TRBV9
d_call: TRBD2
j_call: TRBJ2-1
cdr3_aa: CASSVGGGTNEQFF
cdr3_nt: TGTGCCAGCAGCGTAGGCGGGGGAACGAATGAGCAGTTCTTC

clone_size: NA
v_call: TRBV5-1
d_call: NA
j_call: TRBJ2-7
cdr3_aa: CASSPGLAAGSYEQYF
cdr3_nt: TGCGCCAGCAGCCCGGGATTGGCAGCCGGCTCCTACGAGCAGTACTTC

clone_size: NA
v_call: TRBV15
d_call: TRBD1
j_call: TRBJ2-7
cdr3_aa: CATSTWDSYEQYF
cdr3_nt: TGTGCCACCAGCACCTGGGACAGCTACGAGCAGTACTTC

clone_size: NA
v_call: TRBV6-1
d_call: NA
j_call: TRBJ2-6
cdr3_aa: CASSAPSGGPGANVLTF
cdr3_nt: TGTGCCAGCAGTGCGCCTTCAGGAGGACCTGGGGCCAACGTCCTGACTTTC

clone_size: NA
v_call: TRBV4-1
d_call: NA
j_call: TRBJ2-5
cdr3_aa: CASSQEKTGQGFGHQETQYF
cdr3_nt: TGCGCCAGCAGCCAAGAAAAGACGGGACAAGGATTTGGCCACCAAGAGACCCAGTACTTC

clone_size: NA
v_call: TRBV7-8
d_call: NA
j_call: TRBJ1-5
cdr3_aa: CASSSGAAQPQHF
cdr3_nt: TGTGCCAGCAGCTCAGGGGCGGCCCAGCCCCAGCATTTT

clone_size: NA
v_call: TRBV9
d_call: TRBD1
j_call: TRBJ2-7
cdr3_aa: CASSVAGTGGVYEQYF
cdr3_nt: TGTGCCAGCAGCGTGGCGGGGACAGGGGGAGTGTACGAGCAGTACTTC

clone_size: NA
v_call: TRBV10-3
d_call: TRBD1
j_call: TRBJ2-2
cdr3_aa: CAIDRGTGELFF
cdr3_nt: TGTGCCATAGACAGGGGCACCGGGGAGCTGTTTTTT

clone_size: NA
v_call: TRBV28
d_call: TRBD2
j_call: TRBJ2-1
cdr3_aa: CASLSRLAFYNEQFF
cdr3_nt: TGTGCCAGCCTCTCCCGACTAGCGTTCTACAATGAGCAGTTCTTC

clone_size: NA
v_call: TRBV5-1
d_call: NA
j_call: TRBJ2-3
cdr3_aa: CASSLVPSTPDTQYF
cdr3_nt: TGCGCCAGCAGCTTGGTCCCCTCCACTCCAGATACGCAGTATTTT

clone_size: once
v_call: TRBV27
d_call: TRBD1
j_call: TRBJ2-7
cdr3_aa: CASSFGTGNYEQYF
cdr3_nt: TGTGCCAGCAGTTTTGGGACAGGGAACTACGAGCAGTACTTC

clone_size: NA
v_call: TRBV10-3
d_call: TRBD2
j_call: TRBJ2-3
cdr3_aa: CAISLAGQLTDTQYF
cdr3_nt: TGTGCCATCAGCTTAGCGGGGCAGCTCACAGATACGCAGTATTTT

clone_size: NA
v_call: TRBV10-2
d_call: TRBD1
j_call: TRBJ1-2
cdr3_aa: CASSEYGGQIYGYTF
cdr3_nt: TGCGCCAGCAGTGAGTACGGGGGACAGATCTATGGCTACACCTTC

clone_size: once
v_call: TRBV11-2
d_call: TRBD2
j_call: TRBJ2-7
cdr3_aa: CASGTSGGTGEQYF
cdr3_nt: TGTGCCAGCGGAACTAGCGGGGGGACGGGCGAGCAGTACTTC

clone_size: NA
v_call: TRBV6-5
d_call: NA
j_call: TRBJ1-5
cdr3_aa: CASSPGGGSNQPQHF
cdr3_nt: TGTGCCAGCAGCCCCGGCGGGGGGAGCAATCAGCCCCAGCATTTT

clone_size: few
v_call: TRBV2
d_call: NA
j_call: TRBJ1-5
cdr3_aa: CASSVVETGDRPQHF
cdr3_nt: TGTGCCAGCAGTGTTGTGGAAACAGGAGATAGGCCCCAGCATTTT

clone_size: NA
v_call: TRBV27
d_call: TRBD2
j_call: TRBJ2-5
cdr3_aa: CASSFTGGQETQYF
cdr3_nt: TGTGCCAGCAGTTTCACGGGGGGCCAAGAGACCCAGTACTTC

clone_size: NA
v_call: TRBV2
d_call: TRBD1
j_call: TRBJ1-2
cdr3_aa: CASSADRALYGYTF
cdr3_nt: TGTGCCAGCAGTGCCGACAGGGCCCTCTATGGCTACACCTTC

clone_size: NA
v_call: TRBV3-1/TRBV3-2
d_call: TRBD1
j_call: TRBJ1-1
cdr3_aa: CASSHQDREEAFF
cdr3_nt: TGTGCCAGCAGCCACCAGGACAGGGAAGAAGCTTTCTTT

clone_size: NA
v_call: TRBV5-1
d_call: TRBD2
j_call: TRBJ2-5
cdr3_aa: CASSRVASGEETQYF
cdr3_nt: TGCGCCAGCTCGAGGGTGGCTAGCGGGGAAGAGACCCAGTACTTC

clone_size: NA
v_call: TRBV28
d_call: NA
j_call: TRBJ1-1
cdr3_aa: CASSRTTVMNTEAFF
cdr3_nt: TGTGCCAGCAGTCGCACGACAGTAATGAACACTGAAGCTTTCTTT

clone_size: NA
v_call: TRBV19
d_call: TRBD1
j_call: TRBJ2-4
cdr3_aa: CASSIVVSSTGEVNIQYF
cdr3_nt: TGTGCCAGTAGTATAGTTGTGAGTTCGACAGGGGAAGTAAACATTCAGTACTTC

clone_size: once
v_call: TRBV7-2
d_call: NA
j_call: TRBJ1-2
cdr3_aa: CASSEHMSNYGYTF
cdr3_nt: TGTGCCAGCAGCGAACACATGTCTAACTATGGCTACACCTTC

clone_size: NA
v_call: TRBV7-3
d_call: TRBD2
j_call: TRBJ2-1
cdr3_aa: CASSSTPSGTSGGYRSYNEQFF
cdr3_nt: TGTGCCAGCAGCTCAACACCTTCCGGGACTAGCGGGGGATACCGCTCCTACAATGAGCAGTTCTTC

clone_size: NA
v_call: TRBV12-5
d_call: NA
j_call: TRBJ2-5
cdr3_aa: CASGLNGGLETQYF
cdr3_nt: TGTGCTAGTGGTTTGAACGGAGGGCTAGAGACCCAGTACTTC

clone_size: NA
v_call: TRBV7-8
d_call: NA
j_call: TRBJ1-3
cdr3_aa: CASSNTGSGNTIYF
cdr3_nt: TGTGCCAGCAGCAATACAGGGTCTGGAAACACCATATATTTT

clone_size: NA
v_call: TRBV5-1
d_call: TRBD1
j_call: TRBJ1-1
cdr3_aa: CASSSELQGDTEAFF
cdr3_nt: TGCGCCAGCAGCTCAGAACTACAGGGGGACACTGAAGCTTTCTTT

clone_size: NA
v_call: TRBV5-1
d_call: NA
j_call: TRBJ1-2
cdr3_aa: CASRYYSHYGYTF
cdr3_nt: TGCGCCAGCAGGTATTACAGTCACTATGGCTACACCTTC

clone_size: NA
v_call: TRBV10-1
d_call: TRBD1
j_call: TRBJ1-2
cdr3_aa: CASSERQGDGYTF
cdr3_nt: TGCGCCAGCAGTGAACGACAGGGGGATGGCTACACCTTC

clone_size: NA
v_call: TRBV7-2
d_call: TRBD2
j_call: TRBJ2-3
cdr3_aa: CASTQRGGTDTQYF
cdr3_nt: TGTGCCAGCACCCAACGGGGGGGGACAGATACGCAGTATTTT

clone_size: NA
v_call: TRBV30
d_call: TRBD1
j_call: TRBJ2-5
cdr3_aa: CAWRPGQGALGETQYF
cdr3_nt: TGTGCCTGGAGGCCGGGACAGGGGGCTTTAGGGGAGACCCAGTACTTC

clone_size: NA
v_call: TRBV7-2
d_call: NA
j_call: TRBJ1-1
cdr3_aa: CASSLRLAGNTEAFF
cdr3_nt: TGTGCCAGCAGCTTACGGCTCGCGGGGAACACTGAAGCTTTCTTT

clone_size: once
v_call: TRBV6-4
d_call: TRBD1
j_call: TRBJ1-6
cdr3_aa: CASSADRVSPLHF
cdr3_nt: TGTGCCAGCAGTGCGGACAGGGTTTCACCCCTCCACTTT

clone_size: NA
v_call: TRBV6-1
d_call: NA
j_call: TRBJ1-4
cdr3_aa: CASSEAPGGYALGILF
cdr3_nt: TGTGCCAGCAGTGAAGCCCCGGGGGGTTACGCGCTCGGGATCCTCTTT

clone_size: NA
v_call: TRBV7-9
d_call: NA
j_call: TRBJ2-7
cdr3_aa: CASSFRAGGRYEQYF
cdr3_nt: TGTGCCAGCAGCTTTCGTGCAGGGGGGCGCTACGAGCAGTACTTC

clone_size: NA
v_call: TRBV28
d_call: TRBD1
j_call: TRBJ2-5
cdr3_aa: CASSFGQEETQYF
cdr3_nt: TGTGCCAGCAGTTTTGGACAGGAAGAGACCCAGTACTTC

clone_size: once
v_call: TRBV18
d_call: TRBD2
j_call: TRBJ2-1
cdr3_aa: CASSPPGLAGPNNEQFF
cdr3_nt: TGTGCCAGCTCACCACCGGGACTAGCGGGGCCCAACAATGAGCAGTTCTTC

clone_size: NA
v_call: TRBV7-2
d_call: TRBD1
j_call: TRBJ1-4
cdr3_aa: CASSMGQGAVDEKLFF
cdr3_nt: TGTGCCAGCAGCATGGGACAGGGGGCAGTGGATGAAAAACTGTTTTTT

clone_size: NA
v_call: TRBV18
d_call: TRBD1
j_call: TRBJ2-7
cdr3_aa: CASSPRQGYEQYF
cdr3_nt: TGTGCCAGCTCACCAAGACAGGGCTACGAGCAGTACTTC

clone_size: NA
v_call: TRBV12-3/TRBV12-4
d_call: NA
j_call: TRBJ2-2
cdr3_aa: CASGQTGPGELFF
cdr3_nt: TGTGCCAGTGGTCAGACAGGCCCCGGGGAGCTGTTTTTT

clone_size: NA
v_call: TRBV4-1
d_call: TRBD1
j_call: TRBJ1-3
cdr3_aa: CASSRTGSGASGNTIYF
cdr3_nt: TGCGCCAGCAGCCGGACAGGGAGCGGGGCCTCTGGAAACACCATATATTTT

clone_size: once
v_call: TRBV2
d_call: TRBD2
j_call: TRBJ2-1
cdr3_aa: CASRIIAGGFNEQFF
cdr3_nt: TGTGCCAGCAGAATAATAGCGGGGGGGTTCAATGAGCAGTTCTTC

clone_size: NA
v_call: TRBV5-1
d_call: TRBD1
j_call: TRBJ1-1
cdr3_aa: CASSETGMNTEAFF
cdr3_nt: TGCGCCAGCAGCGAGACAGGGATGAACACTGAAGCTTTCTTT

clone_size: NA
v_call: TRBV2
d_call: NA
j_call: TRBJ2-1
cdr3_aa: CASSEGSGQLDNEQFF
cdr3_nt: TGTGCCAGCAGTGAAGGTTCGGGACAATTAGACAATGAGCAGTTCTTC

clone_size: NA
v_call: TRBV5-1
d_call: TRBD1
j_call: TRBJ1-3
cdr3_aa: CASSLGDRDRITIYF
cdr3_nt: TGCGCCAGCAGCTTGGGCGACAGGGATCGGATCACCATATATTTT

clone_size: NA
v_call: TRBV9
d_call: NA
j_call: TRBJ2-3
cdr3_aa: CASSVGPDTQYF
cdr3_nt: TGTGCCAGCAGCGTAGGGCCGGATACGCAGTATTTT